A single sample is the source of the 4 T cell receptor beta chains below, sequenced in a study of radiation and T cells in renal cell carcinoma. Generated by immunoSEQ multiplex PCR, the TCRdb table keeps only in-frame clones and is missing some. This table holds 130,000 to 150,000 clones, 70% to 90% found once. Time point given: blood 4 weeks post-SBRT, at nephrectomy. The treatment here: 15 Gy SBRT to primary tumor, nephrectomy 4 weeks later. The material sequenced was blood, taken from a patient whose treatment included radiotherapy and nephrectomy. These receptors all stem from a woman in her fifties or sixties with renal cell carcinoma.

DNA for the CDR3: TGCGCCAGCAGCCAAGATAGCCCCAGGGCTAAGGGCTCCTATAATTCACCCCTCCACTTT. This codes for CASSQDSPRAKGSYNSPLHF. The chain carries TRBV4-1 and TRBJ1-6; D may be TRBD1 (5 bases). CDR3 length: 20 amino acids. Per the germline V gene, CDR1 is MGHRA and CDR2 is YSYEKL. Trimming took off 0 bases at V and 0 bases at J, with 18 bases between the two ends.

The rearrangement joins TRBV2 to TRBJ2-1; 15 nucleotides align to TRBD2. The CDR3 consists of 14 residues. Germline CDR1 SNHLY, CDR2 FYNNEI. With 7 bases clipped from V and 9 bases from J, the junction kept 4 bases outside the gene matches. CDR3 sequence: CASKGLAGGGEQFF. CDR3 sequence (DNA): TGTGCCAGCAAGGGACTAGCGGGGGGTGGTGAGCAGTTCTTC.

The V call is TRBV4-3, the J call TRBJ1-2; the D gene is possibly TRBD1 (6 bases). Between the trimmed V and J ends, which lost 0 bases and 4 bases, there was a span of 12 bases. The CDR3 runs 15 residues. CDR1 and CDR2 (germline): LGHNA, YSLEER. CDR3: CASSQEAGDVYGYTF. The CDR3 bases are TGCGCCAGCAGCCAAGAGGCAGGGGATGTCTATGGCTACACCTTC.

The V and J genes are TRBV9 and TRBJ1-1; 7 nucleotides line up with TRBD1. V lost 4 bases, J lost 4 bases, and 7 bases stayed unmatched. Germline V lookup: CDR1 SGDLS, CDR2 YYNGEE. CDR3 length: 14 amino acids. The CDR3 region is CASSPRQGFTEAFF. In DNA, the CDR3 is TGTGCCAGCAGCCCCCGACAGGGATTCACTGAAGCTTTCTTT.